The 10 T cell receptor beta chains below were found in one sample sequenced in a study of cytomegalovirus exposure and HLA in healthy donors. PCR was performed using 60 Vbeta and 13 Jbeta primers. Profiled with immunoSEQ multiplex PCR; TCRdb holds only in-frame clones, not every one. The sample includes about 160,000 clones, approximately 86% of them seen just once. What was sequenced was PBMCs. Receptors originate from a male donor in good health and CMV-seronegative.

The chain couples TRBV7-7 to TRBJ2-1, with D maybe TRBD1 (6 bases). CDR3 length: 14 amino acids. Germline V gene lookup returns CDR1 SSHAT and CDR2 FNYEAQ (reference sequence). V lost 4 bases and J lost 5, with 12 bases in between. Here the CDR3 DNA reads TGTGCCAGCAGCTCATCAGGACAGAACAATGAGCAGTTCTTC. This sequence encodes CASSSSGQNNEQFF.

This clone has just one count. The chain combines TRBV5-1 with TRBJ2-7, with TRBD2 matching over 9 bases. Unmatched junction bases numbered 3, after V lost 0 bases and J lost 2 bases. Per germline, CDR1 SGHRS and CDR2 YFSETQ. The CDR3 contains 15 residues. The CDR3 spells CASSLASSGTYEQYF. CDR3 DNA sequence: TGCGCCAGCAGCTTGGCGTCTAGCGGGACCTACGAGCAGTACTTC.

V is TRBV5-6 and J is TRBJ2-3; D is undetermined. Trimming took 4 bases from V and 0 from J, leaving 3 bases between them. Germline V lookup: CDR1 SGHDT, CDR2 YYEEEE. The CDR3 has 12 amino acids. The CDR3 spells CASSPSTDTQYF. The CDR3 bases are TGTGCCAGCAGCCCGAGCACAGATACGCAGTATTTT. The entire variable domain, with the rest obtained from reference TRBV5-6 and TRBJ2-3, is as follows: DAGVTQSPTHLIKTRGQQVTLRCSPKSGHDTVSWYQQALGQGPQFIFQYYEEEERQRGNFPDRFSGHQFPNYSSELNVNALLLGDSALYLCASSPSTDTQYFGPGTRLTVL.

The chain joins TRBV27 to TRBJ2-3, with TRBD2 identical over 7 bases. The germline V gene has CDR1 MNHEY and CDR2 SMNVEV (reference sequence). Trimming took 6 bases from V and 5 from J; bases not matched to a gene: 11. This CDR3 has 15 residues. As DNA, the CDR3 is TGTGCCAGCAGCCATTGGGGGGGAGGTGAAGATACGCAGTATTTT. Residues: CASSHWGGGEDTQYF.

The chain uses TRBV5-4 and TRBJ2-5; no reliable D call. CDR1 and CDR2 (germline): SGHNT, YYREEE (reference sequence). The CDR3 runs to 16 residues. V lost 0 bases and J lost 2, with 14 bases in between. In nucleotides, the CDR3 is TGTGCCAGCAGCTTGGCCGCACTCGGGTCACAAGAGACCCAGTACTTC. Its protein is CASSLAALGSQETQYF.

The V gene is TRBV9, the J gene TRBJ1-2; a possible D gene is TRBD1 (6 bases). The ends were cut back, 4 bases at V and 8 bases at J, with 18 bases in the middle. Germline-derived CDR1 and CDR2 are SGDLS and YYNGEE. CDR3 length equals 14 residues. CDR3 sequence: CASSSNAGGDGYTF. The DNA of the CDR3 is TGTGCCAGCAGCTCAAATGCGGGGGGCGACGGCTACACCTTC.

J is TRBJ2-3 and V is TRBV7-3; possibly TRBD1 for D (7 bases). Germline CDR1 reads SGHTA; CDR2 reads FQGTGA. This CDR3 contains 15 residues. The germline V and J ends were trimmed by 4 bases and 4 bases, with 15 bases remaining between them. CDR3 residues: CASSSGGGLPDTQYF. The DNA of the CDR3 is TGTGCCAGCAGCTCAGGAGGGGGCCTGCCAGATACGCAGTATTTT.

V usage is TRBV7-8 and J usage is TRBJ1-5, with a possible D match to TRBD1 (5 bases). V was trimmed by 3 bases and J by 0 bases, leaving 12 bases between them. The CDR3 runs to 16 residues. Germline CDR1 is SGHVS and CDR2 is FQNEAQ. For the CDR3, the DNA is TGTGCCAGCAGCTTCCGGGAGGGGCGTAGCAATCAGCCCCAGCATTTT. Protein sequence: CASSFREGRSNQPQHF.

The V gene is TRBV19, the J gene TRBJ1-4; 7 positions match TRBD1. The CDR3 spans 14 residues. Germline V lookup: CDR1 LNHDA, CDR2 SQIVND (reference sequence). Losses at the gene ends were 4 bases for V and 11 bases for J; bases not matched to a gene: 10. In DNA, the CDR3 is TGTGCCAGTAGTACGGCAACAGGGGCTCAGAAACTGTTTTTT. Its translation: CASSTATGAQKLFF.

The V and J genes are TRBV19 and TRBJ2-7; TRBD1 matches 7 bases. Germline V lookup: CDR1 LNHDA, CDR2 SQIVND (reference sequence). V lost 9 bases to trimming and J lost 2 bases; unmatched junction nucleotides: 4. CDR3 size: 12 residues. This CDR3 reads CASRDRAYEQYF. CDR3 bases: TGTGCCAGCCGGGACAGAGCCTACGAGCAGTACTTC.